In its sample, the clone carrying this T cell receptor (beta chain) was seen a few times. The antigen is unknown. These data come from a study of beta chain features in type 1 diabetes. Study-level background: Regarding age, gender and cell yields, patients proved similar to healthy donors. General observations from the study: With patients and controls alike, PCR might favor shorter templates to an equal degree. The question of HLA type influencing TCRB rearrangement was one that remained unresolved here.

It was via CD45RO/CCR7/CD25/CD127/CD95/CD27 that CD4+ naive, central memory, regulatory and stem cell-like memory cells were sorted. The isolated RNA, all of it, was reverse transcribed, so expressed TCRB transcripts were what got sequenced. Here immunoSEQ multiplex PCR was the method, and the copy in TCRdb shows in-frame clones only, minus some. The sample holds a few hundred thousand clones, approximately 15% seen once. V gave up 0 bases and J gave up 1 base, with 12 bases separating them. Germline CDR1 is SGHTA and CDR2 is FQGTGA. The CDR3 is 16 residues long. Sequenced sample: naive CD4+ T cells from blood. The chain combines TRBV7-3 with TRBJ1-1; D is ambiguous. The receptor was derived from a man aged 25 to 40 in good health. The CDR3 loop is CASSLTGSPTNTEAFF. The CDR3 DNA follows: TGTGCCAGCAGCTTAACGGGGAGCCCGACGAACACTGAAGCTTTCTTT.